The source of this TCR beta chain is a study of cytomegalovirus exposure and HLA in healthy donors. PCR amplification relied on 60 Vbeta primers (plus 13 Jbeta primers). Clones were sequenced by immunoSEQ multiplex PCR, and TCRdb holds only the in-frame ones, with some missing. Among about 140,000 clones listed, around 77% were seen once. Study-level findings and limits: Links to common viral pathogens appeared, in a later analysis, for several of the most significant clusters.

This clone was recorded only once. Its antigen is currently unknown. The CDR3 is 15 amino acids. Germline V lookup: CDR1 MNHNY, CDR2 SVGAGI (reference sequence). Trimming cost V 4 bases and J 6 bases; bases outside gene matches: 6. Sequenced input: PBMCs. The chain links TRBV6-6 to TRBJ2-7; 13 bases match TRBD2. The TCR sequence derives from a man aged 18 to 29 in good health and CMV-seronegative. The CDR3 sequence: CASSSMTSGGSEQYF. CDR3 DNA: TGTGCCAGCAGTTCTATGACTAGCGGGGGGTCCGAGCAGTACTTC.